The sequence of this T cell receptor beta chain was determined in a study of T cell responses to AZD1222 COVID-19 vaccine. Overall study: Doses given second, at about 4 or about 12 weeks, were pooled.

Using immunoSEQ multiplex PCR, the repertoire was profiled, and TCRdb retains in-frame clones only, with some absent. The sample lists 95,000 to 100,000 clones, nearly 90% occurring once. This CDR3 contains 12 residues. V shed 6 bases and J shed 0 bases, with 4 bases lying between them. CDR1 MDHEN and CDR2 SYDVKM come from the germline V gene. The chain has TRBV28 and TRBJ2-3; no clear D. The receptor was derived from an adult in good health. Source: peripheral blood, taken on day 0 of AZD1222 vaccination. Here the CDR3 reads CASSPSTDTQYF. The CDR3 nucleotides are TGTGCCAGCAGCCCGAGCACAGATACGCAGTATTTT.